Here is one T cell receptor beta chain with its context. Antigen specificity is unknown. The CDR3 is made up of 15 amino acids. Germline V gene data show CDR1 as SGHVS and CDR2 as FQNEAQ. Trimming at V came to 4 bases and at J to 2 bases, leaving 8 bases not matched to a gene. The data stem from a study of a mutant IDH1 vaccine in newly diagnosed glioma. Looking at the study overall: Vaccines were begun 4-6 weeks after radiotherapy alone, or with temozolomide cycles. Former treatment meant radiotherapy, temozolomide, or both; the majority had gotten both.

Sequencing used immunoSEQ multiplex PCR; TCRdb keeps in-frame clones, though not all of them. The table has 43,000 or so clones, around 85% seen once. Time point: week 23, last vaccination. Vaccination used 300 ug of mutant IDH1 20-mer peptide per dose, with topical imiquimod. Every donor had a new WHO grade 3 or 4 astrocytoma that was IDH1-mutant, with loss of nuclear ATRX. Whole-study findings and limits: Immune responses induced by vaccination arose in 93.3% of the patients.

This receptor was identified in a woman younger than 35 with glioma. Some clones in this sample may be carry-over from other donors' samples. The starting material was PBMCs, obtained from a glioma patient whose treatment included an IDH1 peptide vaccine. The chain links TRBV7-8 to TRBJ2-7; 7 nucleotides line up with TRBD1. Written as DNA, the CDR3 is TGTGCCAGCAGCTCACGACAGGGCCTTACCTACGAGCAGTACTTC. It codes for CASSSRQGLTYEQYF.